This T cell receptor beta chain stems from a study of CD8+ T cells in alopecia areata. Germline CDR1 GTSNPN, CDR2 SVGIG (reference sequence). The CDR3 is 11 residues long. With 5 bases removed from V and 4 bases from J, the gap between germline ends came to 6 bases. Documented treatment: oral pan-JAK inhibitor, 5-10 mg twice daily. It was cDNA, reverse transcribed from extracted RNA, that served as the sequencing template. TCRdb keeps only in-frame clones here, not all; method: immunoSEQ multiplex PCR. Among some 190,000 clones listed, about three fifths were seen once. Here the sequenced sample was CD4+ T cells sorted from blood, taken at week 24, from a patient treated with tofacitinib. The V gene is TRBV30, the J gene TRBJ2-1; D uncertain. The sequence derives from a human donor with alopecia areata. The CDR3 region is CAWEAYNEQFF. CDR3 DNA sequence: TGTGCCTGGGAGGCGTACAATGAGCAGTTCTTC.